Included here is one TCR beta chain sequence, with context. Its specificity is unknown. The entry originates in a study of vaccination effects on CD4 cells after COVID-19. Generated by immunoSEQ multiplex PCR, the TCRdb table keeps only in-frame clones and is missing some. The data contain fewer than 70,000 clones, 80% of them singletons. In the ViraFEST assay, antigen-specific CD4+ clonotypes were identified by expansion after peptide-pool stimulation. Subsequent to 10 days of culture, CD4+ T cells were isolated. Nucleocapsid antibodies were negative in the vaccine recipients, who had never had SARS-CoV-2 infection. A few million PBMC were placed in each well, which was supplemented with about 9.3 IU/ml IL-2 and about 10 ug/ml peptides. In the cultures, half the medium was exchanged for IL-2 medium on days 3 and 7. Overall study findings and caveats: Late post-vaccination, clones induced by infection and those induced by vaccine underwent marked clonal contraction. Healthy vaccinees showed cross-reactivity with common cold coronaviruses in only 1 of 255 vaccine-induced clones.

The TCR sequence derives from a human donor who received a COVID-19 vaccine. This specimen consisted of CD4+ T cells from PBMCs cultured with SARS-CoV-2 spike peptides, obtained before COVID-19 vaccination.

The CDR3: CASSFFEGTNEKLFF. The CDR3 DNA reads TGTGCCAGCAGCTTCTTTGAAGGGACTAATGAAAAACTGTTTTTT. The chain is built from TRBV5-6 and TRBJ1-4; D is unresolved. The CDR3 spans 15 residues. Germline V gene sequence: CDR1 SGHDT, CDR2 YYEEEE. The germline V and J ends were trimmed by 2 bases and 2 bases, with 10 bases remaining between them.